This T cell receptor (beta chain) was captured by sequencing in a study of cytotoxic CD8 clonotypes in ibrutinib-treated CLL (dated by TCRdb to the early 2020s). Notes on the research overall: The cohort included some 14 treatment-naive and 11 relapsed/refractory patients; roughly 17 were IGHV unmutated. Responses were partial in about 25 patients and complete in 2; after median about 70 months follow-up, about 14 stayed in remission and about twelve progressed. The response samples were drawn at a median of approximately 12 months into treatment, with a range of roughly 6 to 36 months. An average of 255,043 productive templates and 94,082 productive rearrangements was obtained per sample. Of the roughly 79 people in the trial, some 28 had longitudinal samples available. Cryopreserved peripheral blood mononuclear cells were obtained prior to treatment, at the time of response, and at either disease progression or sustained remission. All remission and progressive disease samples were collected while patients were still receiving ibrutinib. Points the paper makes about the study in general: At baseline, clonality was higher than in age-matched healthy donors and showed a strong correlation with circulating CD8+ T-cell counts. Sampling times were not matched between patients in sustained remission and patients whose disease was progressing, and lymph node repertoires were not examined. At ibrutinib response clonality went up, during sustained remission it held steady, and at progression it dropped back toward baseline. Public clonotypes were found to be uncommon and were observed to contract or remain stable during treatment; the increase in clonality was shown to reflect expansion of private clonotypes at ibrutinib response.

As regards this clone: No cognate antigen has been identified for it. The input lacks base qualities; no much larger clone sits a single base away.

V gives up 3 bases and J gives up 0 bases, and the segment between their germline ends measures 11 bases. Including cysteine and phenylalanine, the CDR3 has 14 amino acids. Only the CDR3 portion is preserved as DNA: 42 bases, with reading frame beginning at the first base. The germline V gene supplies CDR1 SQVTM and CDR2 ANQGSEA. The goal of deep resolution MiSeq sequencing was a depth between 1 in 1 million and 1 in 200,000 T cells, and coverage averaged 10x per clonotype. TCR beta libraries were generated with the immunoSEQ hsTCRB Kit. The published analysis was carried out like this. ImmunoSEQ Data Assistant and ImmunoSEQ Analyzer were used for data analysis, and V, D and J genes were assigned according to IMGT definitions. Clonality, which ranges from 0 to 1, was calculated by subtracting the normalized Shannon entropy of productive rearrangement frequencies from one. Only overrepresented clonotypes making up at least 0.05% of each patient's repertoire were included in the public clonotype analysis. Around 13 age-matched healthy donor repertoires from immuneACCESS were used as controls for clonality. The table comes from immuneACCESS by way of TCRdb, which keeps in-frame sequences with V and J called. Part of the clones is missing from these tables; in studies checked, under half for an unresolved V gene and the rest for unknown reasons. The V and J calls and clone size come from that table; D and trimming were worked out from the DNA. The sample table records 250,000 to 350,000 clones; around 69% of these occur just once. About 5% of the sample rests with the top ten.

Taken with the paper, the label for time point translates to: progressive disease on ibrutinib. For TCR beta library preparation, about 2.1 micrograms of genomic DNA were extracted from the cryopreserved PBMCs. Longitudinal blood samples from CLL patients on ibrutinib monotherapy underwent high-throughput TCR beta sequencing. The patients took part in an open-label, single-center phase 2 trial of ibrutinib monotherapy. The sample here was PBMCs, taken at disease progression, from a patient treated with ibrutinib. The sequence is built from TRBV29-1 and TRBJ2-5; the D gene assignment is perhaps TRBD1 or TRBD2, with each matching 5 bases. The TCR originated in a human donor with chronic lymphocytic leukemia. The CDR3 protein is CSVEGRSYQETQYF. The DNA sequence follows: TGCAGCGTTGAGGGACGATCCTACCAAGAGACCCAGTACTTC.